This TCR beta chain was documented in a study of cytomegalovirus exposure and HLA in healthy donors. The table came from immunoSEQ multiplex PCR; TCRdb's copy has only in-frame clones and leaves some out. The sample holds some 150,000 clones; about 86% are singletons and the top ten take approximately 2%. Overall study findings and caveats: First-cohort TCR clusters were later found to tend to co-occur in the 120 or so validation repertoires.

Details on this clone: Its antigen is unknown.

Germline assignment: CDR1 LNHNV and CDR2 YYDKDF (reference sequence). Losses at the gene ends were 1 base for V and 5 bases for J; bases not matched to a gene: 8. This CDR3 contains 16 residues. The material sequenced was PBMCs. V is TRBV15 and J is TRBJ2-5; 9 nucleotides align to TRBD1. This TCR was recovered from a human donor in good health. DNA for the CDR3: TGTGCCACCAGCAGAGCGGGACAGGGCTTTGCGGAGACCCAGTACTTC. It translates to CATSRAGQGFAETQYF.